Listed below are T cell receptor beta chains from one sample, sequenced in a study of early T cells in non-severe SARS-CoV-2 infection. TCRdb re-analysed the 5' RACE reads in MiXCR, keeping a single row per CDR3 protein. The repertoire holds approximately 65,000 distinct CDR3 sequences, with about 11% as singletons. This sample comprised whole blood, obtained at baseline. These receptors all come from an adult who was a healthcare worker with PCR-confirmed SARS-CoV-2 infection or an uninfected control (not recorded which). CDR3s include the opening cysteine and the closing phenylalanine or tryptophan. The D gene is left open where the match is weak. Clone sizes are given selectively: once, few, many, or a class where the clone is expanded.

J | D | size | V | DNA | CDR3
TRBJ2-7 | - | - | TRBV11-2 | TGTGCCAGCAGATTAGTACCCAGGAGCGAGCAGTACTTC | CASRLVPRSEQYF
TRBJ2-5 | - | few | TRBV6-2/TRBV6-3 | TGTGCCAGCAGACGGCGGAACCAAGAGACCCAGTACTTC | CASRRRNQETQYF
TRBJ1-2 | - | - | TRBV14 | TGTGCCAGCAGCCTCGATCTTAACTATGGCTACACCTTC | CASSLDLNYGYTF
TRBJ2-3 | - | few | TRBV5-1 | TGCGCCAGCAGCTTGAGTATTGCGCGAGCCACTAGCACAGATACGCAGTATTTT | CASSLSIARATSTDTQYF
TRBJ2-6 | TRBD1 | - | TRBV7-9 | TGTGCCAGCAGCAAAAGTCAGGGGGCTTCCTCTGGGGCCAACGTCCTGACTTTC | CASSKSQGASSGANVLTF
TRBJ2-7 | - | many | TRBV20-1 | TGCAGTGCTAGAAATCAACCCTACGAGCAGTACTTC | CSARNQPYEQYF
TRBJ1-1 | TRBD1 | - | TRBV7-2 | TGTGCCAGCAGCCCCCATGCTCGAGGACAGGTTGAAGCTTTCTTT | CASSPHARGQVEAFF
TRBJ2-3 | TRBD2 | many | TRBV2 | TGTGCCAGCAGTGTAGATACTAGCGGGGGGACCGCCACAGATACGCAGTATTTT | CASSVDTSGGTATDTQYF
TRBJ1-5 | - | few | TRBV20-1 | TGCAGTGCTAGTGAATCCACCGATAATCAGCCCCAGCATTTT | CSASESTDNQPQHF
TRBJ2-7 | - | - | TRBV7-9 | TGTGCCAGCAGCCAAGTGCCTCATGAGTGGCCCTACGAGCAGTACTTC | CASSQVPHEWPYEQYF
TRBJ2-3 | TRBD2 | - | TRBV5-1 | TGCGCCAGCAGCTCCGGACTAGCGGGGGGGCGGAGCACAGATACGCAGTATTTT | CASSSGLAGGRSTDTQYF
TRBJ2-7 | TRBD2 | few | TRBV7-2 | TGTGCCAGCAGCCCCCCCGGACTAGCGGGGGGGCCCTACGAGCAGTACTTC | CASSPPGLAGGPYEQYF
TRBJ2-2 | - | - | TRBV18 | TGTGCCAGCTCACCACCCCAGCTCGCGAACACCGGGGAGCTGTTTTTT | CASSPPQLANTGELFF
TRBJ1-3 | - | - | TRBV20-1 | TGCAGTGCTAGTCTAAGCGGGGCCCCCCGCTCTGGAAACACCATATATTTT | CSASLSGAPRSGNTIYF
TRBJ2-3 | TRBD2 | many | TRBV20-1 | TGCAGTCCCTTACCTATACGGGGGGACACAGATACGCAGTATTTT | CSPLPIRGDTDTQYF
TRBJ2-7 | - | - | TRBV10-3 | TGTGCCATCAGTTATGAGGGTTACGAGCAGTACTTC | CAISYEGYEQYF
TRBJ2-3 | - | many | TRBV7-2 | TGTGCCAGCAGCTTGGGGACGGCCACAGATACGCAGTATTTT | CASSLGTATDTQYF
TRBJ1-4 | - | - | TRBV10-2 | TGCGCCAGCAGCCGGGACACCGCTCCAACTAATGAAAAACTGTTTTTT | CASSRDTAPTNEKLFF
TRBJ2-1 | - | few | TRBV7-2 | TGTGCCAGCAGCCCTCCCCCCCGAGGTAACGAGCAGTTCTTC | CASSPPPRGNEQFF
TRBJ1-1 | TRBD1 | few | TRBV10-3 | TGTGCCATCAGGGGGGACAGGGGAAGAACTAGGGACACTGAAGCTTTCTTT | CAIRGDRGRTRDTEAFF
TRBJ2-7 | - | many | TRBV10-3 | TGTGCCATCAGTGATCCAACAGGGCCACCTTACGAGCAGTACTTC | CAISDPTGPPYEQYF
TRBJ2-3 | TRBD2 | many | TRBV7-9 | TGTGCCAGCAGCTCATCCCGCGGGGGAGTCACAGATACGCAGTATTTT | CASSSSRGGVTDTQYF
TRBJ2-4 | - | - | TRBV12-3/TRBV12-4 | TGTGCCAGCAGTTTATGGGAAGCCCGTGGGCAGTACTTC | CASSLWEARGQYF
TRBJ1-1 | TRBD1 | many | TRBV12-3/TRBV12-4 | TGTGCCAGCAGTGGAACGGGACAGGGCGAAAGAGCTTTCTTT | CASSGTGQGERAFF
TRBJ1-6 | TRBD1 | few | TRBV6-5 | TGTGCCAGCAGACGGGACAGCTCCTATAATTCACCCCTCCACTTT | CASRRDSSYNSPLHF
TRBJ2-3 | TRBD1 | - | TRBV10-3 | TGTGCCATCAGCGGGGGACAGGGGGCAACAGATACGCAGTATTTT | CAISGGQGATDTQYF
TRBJ1-2 | - | few | TRBV5-1 | TGCGCCAGCAGTGTCGGACAGTTGAGCTATGGCTACACCTTC | CASSVGQLSYGYTF
TRBJ2-1 | - | many | TRBV6-5 | TGTGCCAGCAGGGCAACCGGGAGCAATCCTTGGAATGAGCAGTTCTTC | CASRATGSNPWNEQFF
TRBJ1-6 | TRBD1 | many | TRBV18 | TGTGCCAGCTCACCCGACAGGGTGAGTAATTCACCCCTCCACTTT | CASSPDRVSNSPLHF
TRBJ2-1 | TRBD1 | many | TRBV12-5 | TGTGCTAGTGGTTTGAAAGGGACAGGGACCTTCAATGAGCAGTTCTTC | CASGLKGTGTFNEQFF
TRBJ1-5 | - | - | TRBV2 | TGTGCCAGCAGAAGAAGCTTGGCGGGAAATCAGCCCCAGCATTTT | CASRRSLAGNQPQHF
TRBJ2-7 | TRBD1 | few | TRBV6-5 | TGTGCCAGCAGTTACCAACCGTCCGGACAGACAGGGGGCTACGAGCAGTACTTC | CASSYQPSGQTGGYEQYF
TRBJ1-1 | - | many | TRBV11-2 | TGTGCCAGCAGCTTGGATTGGGGGCGCGAGAACACTGAAGCTTTCTTT | CASSLDWGRENTEAFF
TRBJ2-3 | - | many | TRBV12-3/TRBV12-4 | TGTGCCAGCAGTTTATATAGCGGAATTGGCACAGATACGCAGTATTTT | CASSLYSGIGTDTQYF
TRBJ1-2 | - | - | TRBV4-3 | TGCGCCAGCAGCCAAGGGGACACCCTTTACTATGGCTACACCTTC | CASSQGDTLYYGYTF
TRBJ2-5 | - | few | TRBV10-2 | TGCGCCAGCAGTGAGTGGATGGAAGAGACCCAGTACTTC | CASSEWMEETQYF
TRBJ1-1 | - | - | TRBV7-2 | TGTGCCAGCAGCTTATGGGGATACACTGAAGCTTTCTTT | CASSLWGYTEAFF
TRBJ2-5 | TRBD2 | few | TRBV10-2 | TGCGCCAGCAGCTGGGGACTAGCCGGTGAGACCCAGTACTTC | CASSWGLAGETQYF
TRBJ2-3 | - | many | TRBV9 | TGTGCCAGCAGCGCCGGACAGCTCACAGATACGCAGTATTTT | CASSAGQLTDTQYF
TRBJ2-3 | TRBD2 | few | TRBV7-2 | TGTGCCAGCAGCCGGGGGGGCAGGGTAGATACGCAGTATTTT | CASSRGGRVDTQYF
TRBJ1-1 | - | - | TRBV6-5 | TGTGCCAGCAGTTTCCGACCGGTCCTGAACACTGAAGCTTTCTTT | CASSFRPVLNTEAFF
TRBJ2-4 | - | few | TRBV29-1 | TGCAGCGTTGAAGAGGGCAGGGACATTCAGTACTTC | CSVEEGRDIQYF
TRBJ2-3 | - | few | TRBV6-2/TRBV6-3 | TGTGCCAGCAGCCGACAGTCCACAGATACGCAGTATTTT | CASSRQSTDTQYF
TRBJ2-7 | TRBD2 | few | TRBV20-1 | TGCAGTGCTTTAACCCCGCTAGCGGGGTCCTACGAGCAGTACTTC | CSALTPLAGSYEQYF
TRBJ2-3 | - | few | TRBV29-1 | TGCAGCGTCGAAGTCCTAGCAGGCCGCACAGATACGCAGTATTTT | CSVEVLAGRTDTQYF
TRBJ2-1 | TRBD2 | many | TRBV12-3/TRBV12-4 | TGTGCCAGCAGCCTAGCGGGGGCCTACAATGAGCAGTTCTTC | CASSLAGAYNEQFF
TRBJ2-1 | - | many | TRBV7-8 | TGTGCCAGCAGCTTAGTACCTTCCGTTAGTGAGCAGTTCTTC | CASSLVPSVSEQFF
TRBJ2-1 | TRBD2 | few | TRBV11-3 | TGTGCCAGCAGCCCTCGGGCGGGAGACTCCAATGAGCAGTTCTTC | CASSPRAGDSNEQFF
TRBJ2-3 | TRBD2 | - | TRBV5-1 | TGCGCCAGCAGGATTTCAGCGGGGGCGGATACGCAGTATTTT | CASRISAGADTQYF
TRBJ2-1 | - | few | TRBV10-1 | TGCGCCAGCAGTGAACGGCAGGGAGCAACCTACAATGAGCAGTTCTTC | CASSERQGATYNEQFF
TRBJ2-7 | - | - | TRBV9 | TGTGCCAGCAGCGTAGGAGTGTACTACGAGCAGTACTTC | CASSVGVYYEQYF